The clone carrying this TCR beta chain appeared many times. Its antigen is still unknown. RNA transcripts gave rise to amplified TCR beta CDR3 regions. First-round RT-PCR of the TCR CDR3 relied on the HTBI primer set. Using its own MiXCR run on the multiplex PCR reads, TCRdb lists one record per CDR3 protein. This sample carries roughly 240,000 distinct CDR3 sequences, approximately 23% of them seen once, and the ten largest clones take about a third. The entry originates in a study of T cells in Graves' hyperthyroidism and ophthalmopathy. The wider study: The initial diagnosis was the point when peripheral blood was collected, ahead of any treatment.

Germline V gene data show CDR1 as LNHNV and CDR2 as YYDKDF (reference sequence). Between the trimmed V and J ends, which lost 1 base and 7 bases, there was a span of 10 bases. The CDR3 runs to 13 residues. Whole-study findings and limits: Among thyroid clonotypes expanded above 0.001, most also appeared in blood.

Sequencing used blood. The chain carries TRBV15 and TRBJ2-5; a weak D match, TRBD2 (6 bases). The TCR comes from a woman between 40 and 55 years old with Graves' ophthalmopathy. The CDR3 nucleotides read TGTGCCACCAGCAGAGGACTAGAGGGGACCCAGTACTTC. Protein: CATSRGLEGTQYF.